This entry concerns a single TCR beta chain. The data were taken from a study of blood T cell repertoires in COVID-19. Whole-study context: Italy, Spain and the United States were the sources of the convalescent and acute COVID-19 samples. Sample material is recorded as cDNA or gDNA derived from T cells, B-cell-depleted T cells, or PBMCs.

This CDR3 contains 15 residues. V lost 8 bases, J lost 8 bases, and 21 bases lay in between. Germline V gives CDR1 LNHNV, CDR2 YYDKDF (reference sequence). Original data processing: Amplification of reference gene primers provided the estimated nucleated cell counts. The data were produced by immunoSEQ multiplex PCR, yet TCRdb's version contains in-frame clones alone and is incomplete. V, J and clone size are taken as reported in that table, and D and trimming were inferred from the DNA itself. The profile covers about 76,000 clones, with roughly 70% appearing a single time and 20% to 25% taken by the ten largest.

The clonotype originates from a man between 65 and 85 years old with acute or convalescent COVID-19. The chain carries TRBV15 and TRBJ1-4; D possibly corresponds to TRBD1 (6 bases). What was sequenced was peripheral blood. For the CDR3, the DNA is TGTGCCACCGGGGAAGTTCGGGGGCGGGGGGAAAAACTGTTTTTT. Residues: CATGEVRGRGEKLFF.